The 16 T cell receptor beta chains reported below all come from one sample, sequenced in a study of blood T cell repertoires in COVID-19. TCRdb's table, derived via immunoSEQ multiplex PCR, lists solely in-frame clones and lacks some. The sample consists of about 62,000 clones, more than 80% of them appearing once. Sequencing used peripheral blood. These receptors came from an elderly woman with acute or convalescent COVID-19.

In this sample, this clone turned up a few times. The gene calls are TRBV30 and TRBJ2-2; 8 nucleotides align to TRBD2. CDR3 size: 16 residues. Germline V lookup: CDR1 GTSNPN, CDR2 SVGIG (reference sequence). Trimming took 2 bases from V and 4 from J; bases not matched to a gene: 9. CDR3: CAWSPVAGGGTGELFF. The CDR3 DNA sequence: TGTGCCTGGAGTCCGGTTGCGGGGGGCGGCACCGGGGAGCTGTTTTTT.

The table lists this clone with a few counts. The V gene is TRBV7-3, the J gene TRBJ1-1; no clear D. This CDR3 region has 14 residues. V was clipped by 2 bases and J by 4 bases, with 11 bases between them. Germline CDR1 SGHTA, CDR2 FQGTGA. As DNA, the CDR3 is TGTGCCAGCAGCTTAGTTCCGGCGGTCACTGAAGCTTTCTTT. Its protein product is CASSLVPAVTEAFF.

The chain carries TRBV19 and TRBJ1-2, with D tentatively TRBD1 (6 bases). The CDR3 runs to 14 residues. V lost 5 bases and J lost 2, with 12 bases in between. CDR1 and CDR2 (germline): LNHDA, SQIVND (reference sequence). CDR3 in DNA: TGTGCCAGTAGTCCACAGGGAATCAACTATGGCTACACCTTC. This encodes CASSPQGINYGYTF.

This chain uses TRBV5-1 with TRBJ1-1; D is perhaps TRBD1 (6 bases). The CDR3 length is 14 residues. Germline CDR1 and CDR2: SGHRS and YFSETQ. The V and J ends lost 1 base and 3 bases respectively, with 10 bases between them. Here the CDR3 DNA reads TGCGCCAGCAGCTTGACCCACAGGGACACTGAAGCTTTCTTT. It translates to CASSLTHRDTEAFF.

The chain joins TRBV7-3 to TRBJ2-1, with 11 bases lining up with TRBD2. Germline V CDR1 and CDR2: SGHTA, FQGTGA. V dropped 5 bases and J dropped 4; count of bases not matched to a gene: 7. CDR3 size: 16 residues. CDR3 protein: CASSLTGLADYNEQFF. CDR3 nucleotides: TGTGCCAGCAGCCTGACGGGACTAGCGGATTACAATGAGCAGTTCTTC.

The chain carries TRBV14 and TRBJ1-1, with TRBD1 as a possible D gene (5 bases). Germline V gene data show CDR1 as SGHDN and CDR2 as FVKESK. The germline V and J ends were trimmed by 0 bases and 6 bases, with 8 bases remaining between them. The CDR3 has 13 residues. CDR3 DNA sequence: TGTGCCAGCAGCCAAGATCGGGGGGCTGAAGCTTTCTTT. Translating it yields CASSQDRGAEAFF. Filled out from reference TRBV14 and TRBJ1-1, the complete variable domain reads EAGVTQFPSHSVIEKGQTVTLRCDPISGHDNLYWYRRVMGKEIKFLLHFVKESKQDESGMPNNRFLAERTGGTYSTLKVQPAELEDSGVYFCASSQDRGAEAFFGQGTRLTVV.

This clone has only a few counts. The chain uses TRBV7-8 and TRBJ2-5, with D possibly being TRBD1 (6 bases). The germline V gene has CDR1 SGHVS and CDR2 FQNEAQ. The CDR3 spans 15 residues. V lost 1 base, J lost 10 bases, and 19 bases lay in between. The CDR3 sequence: CASSLGRRTASIQYF. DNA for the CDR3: TGTGCCAGCAGCTTAGGACGACGGACAGCGAGTATCCAGTACTTC.

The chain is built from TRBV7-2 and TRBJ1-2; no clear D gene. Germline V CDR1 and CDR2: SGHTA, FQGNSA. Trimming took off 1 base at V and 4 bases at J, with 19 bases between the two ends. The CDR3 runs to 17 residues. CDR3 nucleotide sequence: TGTGCCAGCAGCTTAGTGGAGACTCCTGAGGGAGGCTATGGCTACACCTTC. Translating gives CASSLVETPEGGYGYTF. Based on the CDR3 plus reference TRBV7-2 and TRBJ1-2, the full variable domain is GAGVSQSPSNKVTEKGKDVELRCDPISGHTALYWYRQSLGQGLEFLIYFQGNSAPDKSGLPSDRFSAERTGGSVSTLTIQRTQQEDSAVYLCASSLVETPEGGYGYTFGSGTRLTVV.

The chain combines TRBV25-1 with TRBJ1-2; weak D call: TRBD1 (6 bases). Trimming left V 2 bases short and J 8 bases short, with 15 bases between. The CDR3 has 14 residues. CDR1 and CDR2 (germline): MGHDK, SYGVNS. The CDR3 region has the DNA TGTGCCAGCAGTGAACGGCGGTCAGGGGAGGGCTACACCTTC. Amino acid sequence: CASSERRSGEGYTF.

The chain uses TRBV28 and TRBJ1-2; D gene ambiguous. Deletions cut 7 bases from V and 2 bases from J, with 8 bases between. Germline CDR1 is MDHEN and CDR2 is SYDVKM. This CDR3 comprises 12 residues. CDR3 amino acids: CASTEANYGYTF. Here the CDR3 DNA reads TGTGCCAGCACGGAGGCAAACTATGGCTACACCTTC.

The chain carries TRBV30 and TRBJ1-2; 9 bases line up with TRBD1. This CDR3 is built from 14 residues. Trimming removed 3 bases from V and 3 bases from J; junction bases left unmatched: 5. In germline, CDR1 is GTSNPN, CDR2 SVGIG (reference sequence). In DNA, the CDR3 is TGTGCCTGGAGAGTCCGGGACAGGGACTATGGCTACACCTTC. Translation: CAWRVRDRDYGYTF. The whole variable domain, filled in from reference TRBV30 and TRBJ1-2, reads SQTIHQWPATLVQPVGSPLSLECTVEGTSNPNLYWYRQAAGRGLQLLFYSVGIGQISSEVPQNLSASRPQDRQFILSSKKLLLSDSGFYLCAWRVRDRDYGYTFGSGTRLTVV.

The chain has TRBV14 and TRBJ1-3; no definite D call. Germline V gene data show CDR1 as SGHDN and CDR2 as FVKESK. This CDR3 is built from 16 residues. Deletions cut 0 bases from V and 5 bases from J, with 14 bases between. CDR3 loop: CASSQDATSVRNTIYF. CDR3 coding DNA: TGTGCCAGCAGCCAAGATGCAACATCAGTCAGAAACACCATATATTTT.

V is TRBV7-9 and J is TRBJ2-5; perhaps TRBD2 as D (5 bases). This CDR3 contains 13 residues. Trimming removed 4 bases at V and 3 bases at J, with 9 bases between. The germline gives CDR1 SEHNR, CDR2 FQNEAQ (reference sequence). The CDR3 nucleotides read TGTGCCAGCAGCTCCACTAGGAAAGAGACCCAGTACTTC. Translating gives CASSSTRKETQYF. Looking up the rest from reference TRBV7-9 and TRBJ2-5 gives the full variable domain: DTGVSQNPRHKITKRGQNVTFRCDPISEHNRLYWYRQTLGQGPEFLTYFQNEAQLEKSRLLSDRFSAERPKGSFSTLEIQRTEQGDSAMYLCASSSTRKETQYFGPGTRLLVL.

The CDR3 nucleotides read TGTGCCAGCAGTTACATGTCGGGGGGGACAGATACGCAGTATTTT. Translated, it gives CASSYMSGGTDTQYF. The genes are TRBV6-6 and TRBJ2-3, with TRBD2 matching 8 bases. Looked up from germline, CDR1 is MNHNY and CDR2 is SVGAGI (reference sequence). The CDR3 has 15 residues. After removal of 2 bases from V and 3 bases from J, the junction contained 4 bases not matched to a gene.

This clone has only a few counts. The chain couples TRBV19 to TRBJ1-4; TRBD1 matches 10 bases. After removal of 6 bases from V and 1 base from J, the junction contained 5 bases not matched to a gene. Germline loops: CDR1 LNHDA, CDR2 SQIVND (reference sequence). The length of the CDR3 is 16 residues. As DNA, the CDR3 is TGTGCCAGTAGGCAGGGGACAGGGGTAACTAATGAAAAACTGTTTTTT. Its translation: CASRQGTGVTNEKLFF.

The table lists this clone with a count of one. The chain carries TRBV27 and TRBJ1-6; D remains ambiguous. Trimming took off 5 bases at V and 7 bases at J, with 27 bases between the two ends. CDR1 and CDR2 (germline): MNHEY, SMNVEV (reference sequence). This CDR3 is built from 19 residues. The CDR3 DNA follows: TGTGCCAGCAGTCCCATACCGGGGTATCCCCAATACGCGAATTCACCCCTCCACTTT. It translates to CASSPIPGYPQYANSPLHF.